This T cell receptor beta chain was profiled in a study of CD8+ T cells in alopecia areata. In each case, RNA was isolated and then reverse transcribed into cDNA as the sequencing template. Clones were sequenced by immunoSEQ multiplex PCR, and TCRdb holds only the in-frame ones, with some missing. The sample records more than 200,000 clones, approximately 72% being singletons. The CDR3 has 18 residues. The germline V gene has CDR1 SGHVS and CDR2 FQNEAQ. J was trimmed by 9 bases and V by 2 bases; bases with no gene match: 16. Treatment meaning: oral pan-JAK inhibitor, 5-10 mg twice daily. The sequence came from a human donor with alopecia areata. Sequencing used CD4+ T cells sorted from blood, obtained at week 44, from a patient treated with tofacitinib. The chain carries TRBV7-8 and TRBJ2-1, with TRBD2 matching over 10 bases. The CDR3 DNA reads as TGTGCCAGCAGCTTACCCCGATCTAGCGGGGGCCGAAGGGGTGAGCAGTTCTTC. This translates into CASSLPRSSGGRRGEQFF.